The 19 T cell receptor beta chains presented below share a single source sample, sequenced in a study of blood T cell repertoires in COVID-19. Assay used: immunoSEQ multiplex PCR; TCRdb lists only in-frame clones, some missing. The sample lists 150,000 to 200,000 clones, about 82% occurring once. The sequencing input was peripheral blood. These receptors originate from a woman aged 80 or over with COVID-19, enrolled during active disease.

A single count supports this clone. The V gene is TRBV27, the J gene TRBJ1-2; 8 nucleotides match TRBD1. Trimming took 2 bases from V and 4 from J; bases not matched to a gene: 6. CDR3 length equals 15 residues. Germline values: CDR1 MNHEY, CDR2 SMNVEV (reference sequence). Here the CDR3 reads CASSLQGAQGYGYTF. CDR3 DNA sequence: TGTGCCAGCAGTTTACAGGGGGCGCAAGGCTATGGCTACACCTTC.

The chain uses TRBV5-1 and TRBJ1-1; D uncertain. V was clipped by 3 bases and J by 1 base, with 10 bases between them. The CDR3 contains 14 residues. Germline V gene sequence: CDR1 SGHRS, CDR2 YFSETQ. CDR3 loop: CASSSQSGNTEAFF. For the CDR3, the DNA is TGCGCCAGCAGCTCACAGAGCGGGAACACTGAAGCTTTCTTT.

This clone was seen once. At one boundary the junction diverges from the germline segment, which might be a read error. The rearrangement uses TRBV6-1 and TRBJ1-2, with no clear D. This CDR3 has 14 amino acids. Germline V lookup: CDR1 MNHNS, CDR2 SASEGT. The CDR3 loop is CASSDDMRVGQADF. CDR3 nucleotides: TGTGCCAGCAGTGATGATATGAGGGTCGGGCAGGCAGACTTC.

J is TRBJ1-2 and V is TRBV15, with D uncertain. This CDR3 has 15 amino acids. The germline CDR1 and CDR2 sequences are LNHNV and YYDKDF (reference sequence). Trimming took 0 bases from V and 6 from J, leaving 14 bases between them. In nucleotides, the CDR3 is TGTGCCACCAGCAGAGATCTTGGGCAGAGAGATGGCTACACCTTC. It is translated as CATSRDLGQRDGYTF.

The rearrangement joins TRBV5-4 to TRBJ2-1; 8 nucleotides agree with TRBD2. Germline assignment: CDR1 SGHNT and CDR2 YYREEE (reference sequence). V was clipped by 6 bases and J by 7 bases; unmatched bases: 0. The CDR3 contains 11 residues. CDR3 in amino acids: CASKRENEQFF. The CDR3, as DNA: TGTGCCAGCAAGCGGGAGAATGAGCAGTTCTTC. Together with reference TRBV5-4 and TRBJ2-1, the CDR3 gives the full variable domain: ETGVTQSPTHLIKTRGQQVTLRCSSQSGHNTVSWYQQALGQGPQFIFQYYREEENGRGNFPPRFSGLQFPNYSSELNVNALELDDSALYLCASKRENEQFFGPGTRLTVL.

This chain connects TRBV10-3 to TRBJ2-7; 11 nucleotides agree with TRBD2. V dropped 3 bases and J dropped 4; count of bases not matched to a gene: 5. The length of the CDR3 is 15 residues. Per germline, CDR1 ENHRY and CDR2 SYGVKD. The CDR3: CAISEGTSGYYEQYF. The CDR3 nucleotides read TGTGCCATCAGTGAAGGGACTAGCGGCTATTACGAGCAGTACTTC.

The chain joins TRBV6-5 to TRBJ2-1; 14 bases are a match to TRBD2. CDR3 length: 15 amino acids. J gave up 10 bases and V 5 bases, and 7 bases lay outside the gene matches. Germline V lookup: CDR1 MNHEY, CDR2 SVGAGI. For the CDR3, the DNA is TGTGCCAGCAGTATGACTAGCGGGAGGGCCTTGGAGCAGTTCTTC. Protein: CASSMTSGRALEQFF.

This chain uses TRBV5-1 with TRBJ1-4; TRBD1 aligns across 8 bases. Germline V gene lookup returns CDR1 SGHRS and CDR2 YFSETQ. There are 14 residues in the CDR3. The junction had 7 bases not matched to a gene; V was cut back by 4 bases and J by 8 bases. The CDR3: CASSLGQGEEKLFF. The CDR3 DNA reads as TGCGCCAGCAGCCTAGGACAGGGAGAGGAAAAACTGTTTTTT.

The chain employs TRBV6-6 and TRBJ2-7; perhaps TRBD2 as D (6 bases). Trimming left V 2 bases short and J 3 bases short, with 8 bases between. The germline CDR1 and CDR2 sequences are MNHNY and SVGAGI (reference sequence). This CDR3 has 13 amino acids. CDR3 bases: TGTGCCAGCAGTTACGGGCGGGACTACGAGCAGTACTTC. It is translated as CASSYGRDYEQYF.

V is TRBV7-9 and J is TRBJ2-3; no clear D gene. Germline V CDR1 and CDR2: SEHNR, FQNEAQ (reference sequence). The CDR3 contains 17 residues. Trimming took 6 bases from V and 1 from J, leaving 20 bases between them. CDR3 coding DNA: TGTGCCAGCAGACACCTAGGCGACCCAGCAGGCACAGATACGCAGTATTTT. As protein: CASRHLGDPAGTDTQYF.

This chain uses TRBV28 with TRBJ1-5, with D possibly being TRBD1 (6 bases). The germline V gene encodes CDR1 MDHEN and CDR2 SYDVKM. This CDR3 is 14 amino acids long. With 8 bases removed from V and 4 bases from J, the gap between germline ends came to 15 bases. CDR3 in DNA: TGTGCCAGCCAGACGGGACAACTTAATCAGCCCCAGCATTTT. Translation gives CASQTGQLNQPQHF.

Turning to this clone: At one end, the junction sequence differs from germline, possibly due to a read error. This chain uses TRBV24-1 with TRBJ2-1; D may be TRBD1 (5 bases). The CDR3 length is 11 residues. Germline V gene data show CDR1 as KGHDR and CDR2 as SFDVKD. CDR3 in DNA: TGTGCCGCCAGCCAGGGTAATGAGCAGTTCTTC. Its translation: CAASQGNEQFF.

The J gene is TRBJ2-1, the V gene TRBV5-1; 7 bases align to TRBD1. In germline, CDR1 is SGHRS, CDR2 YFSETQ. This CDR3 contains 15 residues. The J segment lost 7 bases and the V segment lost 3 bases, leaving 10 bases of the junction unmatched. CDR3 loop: CASSSPDRPRNEQFF. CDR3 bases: TGCGCCAGCAGCTCCCCGGACAGGCCGCGGAATGAGCAGTTCTTC.

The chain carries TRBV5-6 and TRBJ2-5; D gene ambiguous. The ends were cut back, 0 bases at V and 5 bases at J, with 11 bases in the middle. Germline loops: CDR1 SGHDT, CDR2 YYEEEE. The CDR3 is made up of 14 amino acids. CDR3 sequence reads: CASSLGPPPETQYF. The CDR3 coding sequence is TGTGCCAGCAGCTTGGGGCCCCCCCCGGAGACCCAGTACTTC. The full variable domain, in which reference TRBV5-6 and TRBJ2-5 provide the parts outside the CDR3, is DAGVTQSPTHLIKTRGQQVTLRCSPKSGHDTVSWYQQALGQGPQFIFQYYEEEERQRGNFPDRFSGHQFPNYSSELNVNALLLGDSALYLCASSLGPPPETQYFGPGTRLLVL.

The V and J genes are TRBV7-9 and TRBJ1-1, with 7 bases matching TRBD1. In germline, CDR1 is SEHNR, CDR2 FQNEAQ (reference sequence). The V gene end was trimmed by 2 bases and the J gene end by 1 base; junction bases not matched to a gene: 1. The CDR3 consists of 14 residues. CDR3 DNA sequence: TGTGCCAGCAGCTTAAGGGGGCAGAACACTGAAGCTTTCTTT. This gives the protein CASSLRGQNTEAFF.

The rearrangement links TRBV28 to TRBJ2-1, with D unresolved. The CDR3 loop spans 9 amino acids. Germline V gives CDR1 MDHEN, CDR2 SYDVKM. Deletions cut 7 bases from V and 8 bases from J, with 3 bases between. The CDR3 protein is CASTYEQFF. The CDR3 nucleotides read TGTGCCAGCACCTATGAGCAGTTCTTC.

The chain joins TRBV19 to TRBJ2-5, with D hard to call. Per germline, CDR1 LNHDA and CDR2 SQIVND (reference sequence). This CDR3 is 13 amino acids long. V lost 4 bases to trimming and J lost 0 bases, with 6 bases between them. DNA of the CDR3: TGTGCCAGTAGTACCAGTAACCAAGAGACCCAGTACTTC. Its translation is CASSTSNQETQYF.

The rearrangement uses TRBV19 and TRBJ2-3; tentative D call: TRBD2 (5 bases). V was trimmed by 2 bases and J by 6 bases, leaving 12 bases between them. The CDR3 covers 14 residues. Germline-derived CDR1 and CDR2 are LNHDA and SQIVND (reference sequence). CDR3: CASSISSLEDTQYF. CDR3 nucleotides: TGTGCCAGTAGTATATCTAGCCTAGAGGATACGCAGTATTTT.

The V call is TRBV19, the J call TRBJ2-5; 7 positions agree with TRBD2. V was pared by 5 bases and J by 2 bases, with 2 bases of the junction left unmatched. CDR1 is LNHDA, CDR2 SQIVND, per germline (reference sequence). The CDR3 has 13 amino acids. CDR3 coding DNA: TGTGCCAGTAGTGCTAGCGGACAAGAGACCCAGTACTTC. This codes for CASSASGQETQYF. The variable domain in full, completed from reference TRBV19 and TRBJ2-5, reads DGGITQSPKYLFRKEGQNVTLSCEQNLNHDAMYWYRQDPGQGLRLIYYSQIVNDFQKGDIAEGYSVSREKKESFPLTVTSAQKNPTAFYLCASSASGQETQYFGPGTRLLVL.